The clone carrying this T cell receptor beta chain was seen ten or more times. The antigen is not known. The data are from a study of cytomegalovirus exposure and HLA in healthy donors. Clones were read by immunoSEQ multiplex PCR, and TCRdb kept only the in-frame ones, dropping some. This sample has hundreds of thousands of clones, with approximately 86% found just once. This CDR3 has 11 residues. Germline values: CDR1 MNHEY, CDR2 SVGAGI. V was shortened by 6 bases and J by 9 bases, with 11 bases between the two germline ends. Points from the study as a whole: Testing in vitro showed a few CMV-associated chains specific for CMV antigens. Within the approximately 130 validation repertoires, first-cohort TCR clusters tended to co-occur, according to a later analysis.

The clonotype was recovered from a woman aged 25 to 39 in good health and CMV-seropositive. This chain connects TRBV6-5 to TRBJ1-2, with D uncertain. Sequenced material: PBMCs. The CDR3, as DNA: TGTGCCAGCAGGAAGAGTGGGCGCTACACCTTC. Translation: CASRKSGRYTF.